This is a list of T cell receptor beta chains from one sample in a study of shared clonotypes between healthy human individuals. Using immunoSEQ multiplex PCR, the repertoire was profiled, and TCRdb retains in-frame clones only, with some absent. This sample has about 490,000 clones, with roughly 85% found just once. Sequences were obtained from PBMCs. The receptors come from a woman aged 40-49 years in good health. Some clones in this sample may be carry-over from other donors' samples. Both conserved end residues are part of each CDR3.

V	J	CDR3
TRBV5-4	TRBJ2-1	CASSLGQLVRTEQFF
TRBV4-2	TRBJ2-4	CASTPQGVELAKNIQYF
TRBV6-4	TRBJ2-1	CASSDGRRVGYNEQFF
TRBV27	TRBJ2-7	CASRVQRDTYEQYF
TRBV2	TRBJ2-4	CASLTGAIQYF
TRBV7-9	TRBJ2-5	CASSPSRETQYF
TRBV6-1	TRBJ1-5	CASGEGSPHF
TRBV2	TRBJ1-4	CASSVQGENEKLFF
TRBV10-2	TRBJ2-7	CASSGLGGSYEQYF
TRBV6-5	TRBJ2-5	CASSYSGGNRETQYF
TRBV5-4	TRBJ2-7	CASSLGSGTVYEQYF
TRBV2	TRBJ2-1	CASSPQGVFTNEQFF
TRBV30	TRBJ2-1	CAWSLGQYNEQFF
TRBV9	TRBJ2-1	CASSPRQSGRSYNEQFF
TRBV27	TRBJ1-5	CASSFDRGRQPQHF
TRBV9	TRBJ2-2	CASSVHRDPWANTGELFF
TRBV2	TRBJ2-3	CASSRTSGIPDTQYF
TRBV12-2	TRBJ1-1	CASRFGAEGTEAFF
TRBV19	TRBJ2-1	CASSTGSQGGYNEQFF
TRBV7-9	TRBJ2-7	CASSEPGQGYEQYF
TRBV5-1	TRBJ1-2	CASSPLGTGGYYGYTF
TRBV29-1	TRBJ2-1	CSVGRGGEQFF
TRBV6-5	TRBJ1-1	CASSYQGLAQNTEAFF
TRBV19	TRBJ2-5	CASSKFGDQETQYF
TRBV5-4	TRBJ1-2	CASSSEEYGYTF